Listed here are 19 T cell receptor beta chains from one sample, sequenced in a study of T cell responses to AZD1222 COVID-19 vaccine. TCRdb keeps only in-frame clones here, not all; method: immunoSEQ multiplex PCR. This sample has 100,000 to 150,000 clones, with around 83% found just once. The material sequenced was peripheral blood, taken 28 days after the second AZD1222 dose. The origin of the receptors is an adult who received the AZD1222 COVID-19 vaccine.

This chain joins TRBV19 and TRBJ1-2, with no clear D. V gave up 1 base and J gave up 7 bases, with 13 bases separating them. The CDR3 is 14 residues long. In germline, CDR1 is LNHDA, CDR2 SQIVND (reference sequence). The CDR3 DNA follows: TGTGCCAGTAGTATAGCCGCCCCAAGCTTTGGCTACACCTTC. Encoded protein: CASSIAAPSFGYTF. Full variable domain (missing parts from reference TRBV19 and TRBJ1-2): DGGITQSPKYLFRKEGQNVTLSCEQNLNHDAMYWYRQDPGQGLRLIYYSQIVNDFQKGDIAEGYSVSREKKESFPLTVTSAQKNPTAFYLCASSIAAPSFGYTFGSGTRLTVV.

The chain combines TRBV6-5 with TRBJ2-3; TRBD1 matches 11 bases. This CDR3 region has 14 residues. With V trimmed by 6 bases and J by 4 bases, 3 bases remained unmatched. Germline V lookup: CDR1 MNHEY, CDR2 SVGAGI. The CDR3 DNA reads TGTGCCAGCAGAGGGACAGGGGGGCCAGATACGCAGTATTTT. Amino acids: CASRGTGGPDTQYF.

The chain is built from TRBV5-1 and TRBJ2-1; TRBD1 is a possible D gene (6 bases). The germline CDR1 and CDR2 sequences are SGHRS and YFSETQ. CDR3 size: 14 residues. The germline V and J ends were trimmed by 0 bases and 6 bases, with 10 bases remaining between them. CDR3 loop: CASSLVLTGNEQFF. Here the CDR3 DNA reads TGCGCCAGCAGCTTGGTGCTGACAGGCAATGAGCAGTTCTTC.

The chain recombines TRBV3-1 (or the pseudogene TRBV3-2) with TRBJ2-1; D remains unclear. The CDR3 is 14 amino acids. The V end lost 6 bases, the J end lost 0 bases, and 9 bases lay between the germline ends. Germline loops: CDR1 LGHDT, CDR2 YNNKEL (reference sequence). CDR3 amino acids: CASSLMSSYNEQFF. In nucleotides, the CDR3 is TGTGCCAGCAGTCTTATGAGCTCCTACAATGAGCAGTTCTTC.

The V call is TRBV18, the J call TRBJ2-3; 8 nucleotides align to TRBD2. This CDR3 is 15 amino acids long. The J segment lost 6 bases and the V segment lost 3 bases, leaving 8 bases of the junction unmatched. Per the germline V gene, CDR1 is KGHSH and CDR2 is LQKENI. CDR3 in DNA: TGTGCCAGCTCACCGGCTAGCGGGTTGGCCGATACGCAGTATTTT. Amino acid sequence: CASSPASGLADTQYF.

This chain uses TRBV19 with TRBJ2-7; no firm D call. Germline V gene data show CDR1 as LNHDA and CDR2 as SQIVND (reference sequence). The CDR3 is 14 residues long. V lost 7 bases and J 2 bases, leaving 15 bases between the germline ends. The CDR3 DNA sequence: TGTGCCAGTAATGGGGTTGACCGGGCCTACGAGCAGTACTTC. Amino acids: CASNGVDRAYEQYF.

This chain connects TRBV2 to TRBJ2-4, with 7 positions matching TRBD1. J was trimmed by 4 bases and V by 5 bases; bases with no gene match: 5. The CDR3 covers 14 residues. Germline CDR1 reads SNHLY; CDR2 reads FYNNEI. The CDR3 nucleotides read TGTGCCAGCAGTCCTGGACAGGCTAAAAACATTCAGTACTTC. Translated: CASSPGQAKNIQYF.

V and J are TRBV3-1 (or the pseudogene TRBV3-2) and TRBJ1-5; D gene uncertain. Germline CDR1 reads LGHDT; CDR2 reads YNNKEL (reference sequence). The CDR3 is made up of 14 amino acids. Trimming took off 0 bases at V and 5 bases at J, with 8 bases between the two ends. The CDR3 loop reads CASSQDSGDQPQHF. As DNA, the CDR3 is TGTGCCAGCAGCCAAGACAGTGGGGATCAGCCCCAGCATTTT.

This clone came up a few times. The gene calls are TRBV28 and TRBJ2-7; no definite D call. Per the germline V gene, CDR1 is MDHEN and CDR2 is SYDVKM. V lost 6 bases and J 2 bases, leaving 5 bases between the germline ends. The CDR3 runs to 11 residues. The CDR3: CASSSPYEQYF. The CDR3 nucleotides read TGTGCCAGCAGCTCACCCTACGAGCAGTACTTC.

This rearrangement joins TRBV2 to TRBJ2-3, with TRBD1 matching 8 bases. CDR1 is SNHLY and CDR2 is FYNNEI in the germline V gene. Trimming removed 4 bases from V and 2 bases from J; junction bases left unmatched: 5. There are 15 residues in the CDR3. CDR3 in DNA: TGTGCCAGCAGTGGACGACAGGGGATCACAGATACGCAGTATTTT. Protein sequence: CASSGRQGITDTQYF.

The chain has TRBV12-3 or TRBV12-4 and TRBJ1-2, with TRBD1 identical over 7 bases. V was clipped by 6 bases and J by 4 bases; unmatched bases: 5. The CDR3 extends over 13 amino acids. CDR3 in DNA: TGTGCCAGCAGCTCAGGGGGAGGCTATGGCTACACCTTC. It is translated as CASSSGGGYGYTF.

The V and J genes are TRBV6-5 and TRBJ2-2, with D hard to call. The CDR3 loop spans 12 amino acids. The germline CDR1 and CDR2 sequences are MNHEY and SVGAGI. The ends were cut back, 8 bases at V and 4 bases at J, with 8 bases in the middle. The CDR3 sequence is CASFRVTGELFF. The CDR3 nucleotides read TGTGCCAGCTTCCGGGTCACCGGGGAGCTGTTTTTT.

The DNA of the CDR3 is TGTGCCAGCAGCTTAGGTGGGACAGGGTTAGCTTTCTTT. Translating gives CASSLGGTGLAFF. V is TRBV7-2 and J is TRBJ1-1, with 9 bases that match TRBD1. The V segment lost 1 base and the J segment 10 bases; nucleotides outside the gene matches: 4. Germline V gene lookup returns CDR1 SGHTA and CDR2 FQGNSA. The CDR3 has 13 residues.

This clone was counted a single time. Other DNA sequences in the same sample also yield this CDR3. The chain joins TRBV2 to TRBJ2-7; D may be TRBD2 (7 bases). The CDR3 consists of 14 residues. Trimming stripped 4 bases from V and 2 bases from J, with 12 bases between. CDR1 SNHLY and CDR2 FYNNEI come from the germline V gene. This chain's CDR3 is CASSVGGGPYEQYF. The CDR3 nucleotides read TGTGCCAGCAGTGTAGGCGGGGGCCCCTACGAGCAGTACTTC.

The chain recombines TRBV29-1 with TRBJ1-1; D unclear. CDR1 SQVTM and CDR2 ANQGSEA come from the germline V gene. Trimming removed 2 bases at V and 4 bases at J, with 11 bases between. The CDR3 has 13 residues. CDR3 loop: CSVEPGSGTEAFF. CDR3 nucleotide sequence: TGCAGCGTTGAACCGGGGAGTGGCACTGAAGCTTTCTTT.

The chain joins TRBV6-5 to TRBJ1-1; no reliable D call. This CDR3 has 13 residues. CDR1 MNHEY and CDR2 SVGAGI come from the germline V gene. The germline V and J ends were trimmed by 9 bases and 3 bases, with 14 bases remaining between them. Here the CDR3 DNA reads TGTGCCAGTTGCTCCGGGATATACACTGAAGCTTTCTTT. Amino acids: CASCSGIYTEAFF.

CDR3 coding DNA: TGTGCCAGCAGCCGGGGGTTGGAAACGCCTGAAGCTTTCTTT. Amino acid sequence: CASSRGLETPEAFF. The V and J genes are TRBV5-5 and TRBJ1-1; a weak D match, TRBD1 (5 bases). The CDR3 covers 14 residues. Trimming removed 4 bases from V and 6 bases from J, with 16 bases in between. The germline V gene has CDR1 SGHKS and CDR2 YYEKEE (reference sequence). The whole variable domain, filled in from reference TRBV5-5 and TRBJ1-1, reads DAGVTQSPTHLIKTRGQQVTLRCSPISGHKSVSWYQQVLGQGPQFIFQYYEKEERGRGNFPDRFSARQFPNYSSELNVNALLLGDSALYLCASSRGLETPEAFFGQGTRLTVV.

A word on this clone: This sample includes further DNA sequences coding for the same CDR3. The rearrangement links TRBV12-5 to TRBJ2-7; D call uncertain. With 4 bases removed from V and 4 bases from J, the gap between germline ends came to 5 bases. Per germline, CDR1 LGHNT and CDR2 FRNRAP. The CDR3 is 11 residues long. The CDR3 here is CASGSGYEQYF. CDR3 DNA sequence: TGTGCTAGTGGTTCCGGGTACGAGCAGTACTTC. Filled out from reference TRBV12-5 and TRBJ2-7, the complete variable domain reads DARVTQTPRHKVTEMGQEVTMRCQPILGHNTVFWYRQTMMQGLELLAYFRNRAPLDDSGMPKDRFSAEMPDATLATLKIQPSEPRDSAVYFCASGSGYEQYFGPGTRLTVT.

The chain recombines TRBV5-1 with TRBJ1-2, with 10 bases lining up with TRBD1. Germline assignment: CDR1 SGHRS and CDR2 YFSETQ. J gave up 11 bases and V 0 bases, and 7 bases lay outside the gene matches. CDR3 length equals 14 residues. CDR3 amino acids: CASSLEGQGMWYTF. DNA of the CDR3: TGCGCCAGCAGCTTGGAGGGACAGGGGATGTGGTACACCTTC.